In this sample, the clone carrying this T cell receptor (beta chain) turned up many times. Antigen: not known. Gene names and germline match the mouse. The read terminates 4 residues ahead of where the CDR3 ends, so the germline J gene completes it. Other DNA sequences in this specimen translate into the identical CDR3. Cutaneous lymph node cells were pooled, and they were sorted using CD4, CD8alpha, NKG2D, NKG2ACE and other markers. The sequencing template was cDNA reverse transcribed from extracted RNA. Data came from immunoSEQ multiplex PCR; TCRdb stores just in-frame clones and leaves some out. The specimen has about 300,000 clones, none found just once. This record comes from a study of CD8+ T cells in alopecia areata. Overall study: Grafts of skin from C3H/HeJ donors aged roughly 6-13 months with spontaneous alopecia went to female C3H/HeJ mice aged roughly 7-11 weeks.

The ends lost 3 bases at V and 3 bases at J; junction bases unmatched: 1. From germline, CDR1 is MNHDT and CDR2 YYDKIL. The CDR3 has 15 residues. Study outcomes and limitations: Alphabeta T cells residing in normal skin are also sequenced in scalp samples. Possibly as an HLA-related effect, TCR sharing across patients appeared less clear than in mice. More clonal than normal scalp was lesional scalp, particularly alopecia totalis/universalis.

The chain recombines TRBV17 with TRBJ2-1; TRBD2 matches at 11 bases. This clonotype was sampled from a C3H/HeJ mouse with alopecia areata. As its MHC haplotype, the strain has H2-k. The sequencing sample was made of CD4+ T cells sorted from a lymph node. This CDR3 is CASSRGLGVYAEQFF. CDR3 DNA (partial): TGTGCTAGCAGTAGGGGACTGGGGGTCTATGCT.